The 23 T cell receptor beta chains listed next were all sequenced from one sample in a study of T cells in Graves' hyperthyroidism and ophthalmopathy. From RNA transcripts, TCR beta CDR3 regions were amplified. The HTBI set primed first-round TCR CDR3 RT-PCR. MiXCR, run by TCRdb on the multiplex PCR reads, gives a single entry per CDR3 protein. The sample lists fewer than 500,000 distinct CDR3 sequences, 14% to 15% occurring once. The sequenced sample was blood. Source of these receptors: a man younger than 35 with Graves' ophthalmopathy.

Ten or more counts support this clonotype. The J gene is TRBJ2-7, the V gene TRBV7-9; D perhaps matches TRBD1 (5 bases). Looked up from germline, CDR1 is SEHNR and CDR2 is FQNEAQ (reference sequence). The ends were cut back, 3 bases at V and 9 bases at J, with 12 bases in the middle. The CDR3 is 12 residues long. CDR3 DNA: TGTGCCAGCAGCTTGGGGCCTAATGCGCAGTACTTC. Translating gives CASSLGPNAQYF.

This clonotype was recorded many times. V is TRBV7-2 and J is TRBJ2-7; 11 bases line up with TRBD2. The germline V gene has CDR1 SGHTA and CDR2 FQGNSA. The CDR3 totals 14 residues. V lost 4 bases to trimming and J lost 5 bases; unmatched junction nucleotides: 4. The CDR3 protein is CASSYGTSGHEQYF. CDR3 bases: TGTGCCAGCAGCTACGGGACTAGCGGCCACGAGCAGTACTTC.

J is TRBJ2-1 and V is TRBV15; D not certain. The germline CDR1 and CDR2 sequences are LNHNV and YYDKDF (reference sequence). The CDR3 covers 14 residues. V lost 2 bases to trimming and J lost 1 base, with 6 bases between them. The CDR3 loop reads CATSRQSSYNEQFF. The CDR3 DNA follows: TGTGCCACCAGCAGACAGTCGTCCTACAATGAGCAGTTCTTC.

With regard to this clonotype: A much larger clone differs from this one at a single base, so this may be a read error. This chain links TRBV10-2 with TRBJ2-7; 7 bases fit TRBD1. The CDR3 sequence is 13 residues long. V gave up 10 bases and J gave up 5 bases; unmatched junction bases: 11. Germline V CDR1 and CDR2: WSHSY, SAAADI. For the CDR3, the DNA is TGCGCCAACAGCCAAGAAACAGGGGACGAGCAGTACTTC. It yields the protein CANSQETGDEQYF.

Many counts were recorded for this clonotype. V and J are TRBV3-1 and TRBJ2-1; the D is unclear. The CDR3 totals 14 residues. V lost 2 bases, J lost 4 bases, and 9 bases lay in between. Germline CDR1 is LGHDT and CDR2 is YNNKEL (reference sequence). The CDR3 sequence is CASSQLMTYNEQFF. In DNA, the CDR3 is TGTGCCAGCAGCCAATTGATGACTTACAATGAGCAGTTCTTC.

In its sample, this clonotype was seen many times. The rearrangement uses TRBV30 and TRBJ2-1; 9 bases map to TRBD2. The CDR3 runs to 14 residues. With 4 bases clipped from V and 2 bases from J, the junction kept 3 bases outside the gene matches. The V gene's germline CDR1 is GTSNPN and CDR2 SVGIG (reference sequence). The chain's CDR3 is CAWTLAGAYNEQFF. The CDR3 DNA is TGTGCCTGGACCTTAGCGGGAGCCTACAATGAGCAGTTCTTC. Based on the CDR3 plus reference TRBV30 and TRBJ2-1, the full variable domain is SQTIHQWPATLVQPVGSPLSLECTVEGTSNPNLYWYRQAAGRGLQLLFYSVGIGQISSEVPQNLSASRPQDRQFILSSKKLLLSDSGFYLCAWTLAGAYNEQFFGPGTRLTVL.

This clonotype was seen repeatedly, ten times or more. This chain joins TRBV6-5 and TRBJ1-1; D remains ambiguous. The CDR3 is 17 amino acids. CDR1 is MNHEY, CDR2 SVGAGI, per germline. With 2 bases removed from V and 0 bases from J, the gap between germline ends came to 16 bases. As DNA, the CDR3 is TGTGCCAGCAGTTACGGATCGGGAAATGCCATGAACACTGAAGCTTTCTTT. This codes for CASSYGSGNAMNTEAFF.

This clonotype has more than one count but fewer than ten. This CDR3 reads CASSVPRPYTEAFF. Written as DNA, the CDR3 is TGTGCCAGTAGTGTCCCCCGTCCCTACACTGAAGCTTTCTTT. V gene TRBV19 combines with J gene TRBJ1-1; D is unclear. The CDR3 extends over 14 amino acids. V gave up 5 bases and J gave up 3 bases, with 13 bases separating them. The germline V gene encodes CDR1 LNHDA and CDR2 SQIVND (reference sequence).

This clonotype was seen ten or more times. The rearrangement joins TRBV30 to TRBJ1-1; 8 nucleotides line up with TRBD1. This CDR3 has 14 amino acids. The junction had 8 bases not matched to a gene; V was cut back by 1 base and J by 7 bases. CDR1 and CDR2 from the germline V gene are GTSNPN and SVGIG (reference sequence). The CDR3 here is CAWSGQGKYYEAFF. The DNA of the CDR3 is TGTGCCTGGAGTGGACAGGGGAAATACTATGAAGCTTTCTTT.

The chain is built from TRBV19 and TRBJ1-1, with D unclear. Trimming took off 6 bases at V and 2 bases at J, with 10 bases between the two ends. The CDR3 covers 13 residues. CDR1 is LNHDA, CDR2 SQIVND, per germline (reference sequence). The CDR3, as DNA: TGTGCCAGTAGGTCGACGGTTAACACTGAAGCTTTCTTT. It is translated as CASRSTVNTEAFF.

The rearrangement joins TRBV7-9 to TRBJ1-2, with 10 bases matching TRBD1. The J segment lost 4 bases and the V segment lost 6 bases, leaving 5 bases of the junction unmatched. CDR1 is SEHNR, CDR2 FQNEAQ, per germline (reference sequence). CDR3 length equals 14 residues. The CDR3: CASRLTGGGYGYTF. DNA for the CDR3: TGTGCCAGCAGATTGACAGGGGGCGGCTATGGCTACACCTTC.

J is TRBJ2-5 and V is TRBV19; perhaps D is TRBD1 or TRBD2 (5 bases each). Germline CDR1 LNHDA, CDR2 SQIVND (reference sequence). The CDR3 has 12 residues. The V end lost 10 bases, the J end lost 5 bases, and 14 bases lay between the germline ends. CDR3 in DNA: TGTGCCACCGAAGGGGACGTCGAGACCCAGTACTTC. Translated: CATEGDVETQYF.

This clonotype has at least ten counts. The rearrangement uses TRBV6-5 and TRBJ1-5, with TRBD1 matching over 8 bases. CDR3 length: 18 residues. The germline CDR1 and CDR2 sequences are MNHEY and SVGAGI. J gave up 6 bases and V 0 bases, and 13 bases lay outside the gene matches. The CDR3 here is CASSYSGSSPTGVQPQHF. CDR3 DNA: TGTGCCAGCAGTTACTCCGGCAGTTCCCCGACAGGGGTTCAGCCCCAGCATTTT.

There are a few counts of this clonotype. V gene TRBV9 combines with J gene TRBJ2-5, with D perhaps TRBD2 (5 bases). The CDR3 totals 14 residues. The germline gives CDR1 SGDLS, CDR2 YYNGEE. The V gene lost 8 bases and the J gene lost 8 bases, with 22 bases spanning the gap. CDR3 amino acids: CARPGGGSQVTQYF. DNA for the CDR3: TGTGCCAGGCCCGGAGGCGGCTCCCAGGTTACCCAGTACTTC.

This clonotype has ten or more counts. The rearrangement links TRBV6-2 or TRBV6-3 to TRBJ2-7; TRBD1 agrees at 8 bases. After removal of 6 bases from V and 3 bases from J, the junction contained 7 bases not matched to a gene. This CDR3 contains 14 residues. CDR1 is MNHEY and CDR2 is SVGEGT in the germline V gene. This CDR3 is CASRTDRVGYEQYF. DNA of the CDR3: TGTGCCAGCAGGACGGACAGGGTCGGCTACGAGCAGTACTTC.

The chain has TRBV5-6 and TRBJ1-1; the D is unclear. The germline CDR1 and CDR2 sequences are SGHDT and YYEEEE. V lost 3 bases and J 11 bases, leaving 11 bases between the germline ends. The CDR3 is 11 amino acids. The CDR3 region has the DNA TGTGCCAGCAGCTCCTACGCTGGGGCTTTCTTT. It translates to CASSSYAGAFF.

Note on this clonotype: This may arise from a read error, as a much more abundant clone is one base away. The chain carries TRBV5-5 and TRBJ1-2, with 8 bases matching TRBD1. Germline V lookup: CDR1 SGHKS, CDR2 YYEKEE (reference sequence). This CDR3 is built from 15 residues. Trimming at V came to 4 bases and at J to 7 bases, leaving 12 bases not matched to a gene. CDR3 region: CASSQRQGQEGGYTF. The DNA for the CDR3 is TGTGCCAGCAGCCAGAGACAGGGACAGGAGGGTGGCTACACCTTC.

This clonotype was picked up many times. This chain uses TRBV6-2 or TRBV6-3 with TRBJ2-7; 8 bases align to TRBD1. Germline CDR1 and CDR2: MNHEY and SVGEGT. The CDR3 has 13 amino acids. The ends lost 5 bases at V and 8 bases at J; junction bases unmatched: 8. The chain's CDR3 is CASSPGQAFKQYF. CDR3 sequence (DNA): TGTGCCAGCAGTCCGGGACAGGCGTTTAAGCAGTACTTC.

For this clonotype: This may be a read error: a much more frequent sequence differs by one nucleotide. V gene TRBV4-1 combines with J gene TRBJ1-1; tentative D call: TRBD1 (5 bases). CDR1 is MGHRA, CDR2 YSYEKL, per germline. The CDR3 is made up of 16 amino acids. Trimming removed 1 base at V and 1 base at J, with 13 bases between. The CDR3 loop reads CASSQGRARANTEAFF. CDR3 bases: TGCGCCAGCAGCCAAGGCAGGGCTCGGGCGAACACTGAAGCTTTCTTT.

Many counts were recorded for this clonotype. The V and J genes are TRBV12-3 or TRBV12-4 and TRBJ1-1; weak D call: TRBD1 (6 bases). The V and J ends lost 8 bases and 5 bases respectively, with 15 bases between them. The CDR3 is made up of 13 amino acids. CDR3 residues: CASSAWTETEAFF. In DNA form, the CDR3 reads TGTGCCAGCTCCGCATGGACAGAAACTGAAGCTTTCTTT.

This clonotype was counted at least ten times. This chain joins TRBV7-9 and TRBJ1-2; D perhaps matches TRBD1 (6 bases). CDR3 length: 14 residues. Per germline, CDR1 SEHNR and CDR2 FQNEAQ (reference sequence). Trimming pared 1 base from V and 4 bases from J, leaving 10 bases between. The CDR3 is CASSLGQALYGYTF. CDR3 nucleotides: TGTGCCAGCAGCTTAGGACAGGCCCTCTATGGCTACACCTTC.

This chain uses TRBV6-1 with TRBJ1-2; the D is unclear. The V gene lost 8 bases and the J gene lost 1 base, with 11 bases spanning the gap. The CDR3 consists of 13 residues. Per germline, CDR1 MNHNS and CDR2 SASEGT. The CDR3 bases are TGTGCCAGCGCGCGGACCGATAACTATGGCTACACCTTC. Its protein product is CASARTDNYGYTF.

In this sample, this clonotype turned up a few times. The chain has TRBV5-1 and TRBJ2-2; 8 nucleotides align to TRBD1. V lost 2 bases to trimming and J lost 1 base; unmatched junction nucleotides: 1. CDR3 size: 15 residues. Per germline, CDR1 SGHRS and CDR2 YFSETQ. CDR3 in DNA: TGCGCCAGCAGCTTTGACAGGGGGAACACCGGGGAGCTGTTTTTT. Its protein product is CASSFDRGNTGELFF.